These 15 T cell receptor beta chains came from one sample sequenced in a study of blood T cell repertoires in COVID-19. This table comes from immunoSEQ multiplex PCR, and its TCRdb copy is limited to in-frame clones, with some not included. This sample carries about 99,000 clones, 79% of them seen once, and the ten largest clones take roughly 18%. Sequencing used peripheral blood. The receptors were gathered from a woman over 75 with active or convalescent COVID-19.

V gene TRBV28 combines with J gene TRBJ2-1; 11 nucleotides line up with TRBD2. Germline CDR1 reads MDHEN; CDR2 reads SYDVKM. The CDR3 length is 14 residues. Trimming cost V 6 bases and J 10 bases; bases outside gene matches: 8. In nucleotides, the CDR3 is TGTGCCAGCAGCCCTCCTAGACTAGCGGGAGAGCAGTTCTTC. It translates to CASSPPRLAGEQFF.

In its sample, this clone was seen many times. The gene calls are TRBV14 and TRBJ1-4; tentative D call: TRBD1 (6 bases). CDR1 SGHDN and CDR2 FVKESK come from the germline V gene. The CDR3 loop spans 15 amino acids. The ends were cut back, 0 bases at V and 8 bases at J, with 13 bases in the middle. The CDR3 region is CASSQDQGPGEKLFF. The CDR3, as DNA: TGTGCCAGCAGCCAAGATCAGGGGCCAGGAGAAAAACTGTTTTTT.

The V gene is TRBV27, the J gene TRBJ1-6; TRBD1 agrees at 7 bases. Germline values: CDR1 MNHEY, CDR2 SMNVEV (reference sequence). The CDR3 spans 14 residues. The ends lost 2 bases at V and 5 bases at J; junction bases unmatched: 0. The CDR3 DNA sequence: TGTGCCAGCAGTTTAGACAGGGATAATTCACCCCTCCACTTT. It encodes CASSLDRDNSPLHF.

This clone was seen only a few times. This chain's CDR3 is CASSLGGGVNNQPQHF. CDR3 sequence (DNA): TGTGCCAGCAGCTTAGGTGGAGGGGTGAACAATCAGCCCCAGCATTTT. The chain has TRBV7-4 and TRBJ1-5; D perhaps matches TRBD1 (5 bases). Germline V lookup: CDR1 SGHVT, CDR2 SQSDAQ. The CDR3 runs to 16 residues. V gave up 1 base and J gave up 3 bases, with 13 bases separating them.

This chain connects TRBV11-3 to TRBJ2-3; TRBD2 is a possible D gene (6 bases). CDR1 and CDR2 from the germline V gene are SGHNT and YENEEA. The CDR3 covers 13 residues. V was pared by 5 bases and J by 11 bases, with 17 bases between. CDR3 in DNA: TGTGCCAGCAGCCCCTCTCGGGGGAGTGGGCAGTATTTT. It translates to CASSPSRGSGQYF.

The genes are TRBV18 and TRBJ2-7; 7 bases fit TRBD2. Trimming cost V 3 bases and J 2 bases; bases outside gene matches: 4. Looked up from germline, CDR1 is KGHSH and CDR2 is LQKENI. The CDR3 is 14 amino acids. Here the CDR3 DNA reads TGTGCCAGCTCACCTGGGAGGGCCACCTACGAGCAGTACTTC. Protein product: CASSPGRATYEQYF. The entire variable domain, with the rest obtained from reference TRBV18 and TRBJ2-7, is as follows: NAGVMQNPRHLVRRRGQEARLRCSPMKGHSHVYWYRQLPEEGLKFMVYLQKENIIDESGMPKERFSAEFPKEGPSILRIQQVVRGDSAAYFCASSPGRATYEQYFGPGTRLTVT.

V usage is TRBV7-8 and J usage is TRBJ2-6; TRBD1 aligns across 12 bases. Unmatched junction bases numbered 11, after V lost 5 bases and J lost 0 bases. Germline V lookup: CDR1 SGHVS, CDR2 FQNEAQ. This CDR3 has 20 residues. The CDR3 is CASSAFRDRGLHSGANVLTF. The CDR3 coding sequence is TGTGCCAGCAGCGCGTTCCGGGACAGGGGGCTTCACTCTGGGGCCAACGTCCTGACTTTC.

The chain employs TRBV7-2 and TRBJ1-4; D call uncertain. The CDR3 totals 14 residues. The V gene's germline CDR1 is SGHTA and CDR2 FQGNSA. V dropped 2 bases and J dropped 8 bases, with 12 bases sitting between them. The CDR3 region has the DNA TGTGCCAGCAGCTTAAACGGGATTCGAGAAAAACTGTTTTTT. Its protein product is CASSLNGIREKLFF.

This clone was recorded a few times. The rearrangement joins TRBV23-1 to TRBJ1-2, with a possible D match to TRBD1 (6 bases). TRBV23-1 is sorted into the ORF group, with uncertain function. The CDR3 runs to 12 residues. V gave up 6 bases and J gave up 8 bases, with 13 bases separating them. DNA for the CDR3: TGCGCCAGCAGCTACAGGGTAGGGGGCTACACCTTC. This codes for CASSYRVGGYTF.

About this clone: A read error may account for a junction end that differs from germline. The chain joins TRBV5-1 to TRBJ2-6; TRBD1 might be the D (6 bases). Germline loops: CDR1 SGHRS, CDR2 YFSETQ. The CDR3 totals 19 residues. CDR3 in DNA: TGTGCCAGCAGCTTGGCTCAGGGGCTAGTTGGTTCTGGGGCCAACGTCCTGACTTTC. Encoded protein: CASSLAQGLVGSGANVLTF. The full variable domain, completed using reference TRBV5-1 and TRBJ2-6, is KAGVTQTPRYLIKTRGQQVTLSCSPISGHRSVSWYQQTPGQGLQFLFEYFSETQRNKGNFPGRFSGRQFSNSRSEMNVSTLELGDSALYLCASSLAQGLVGSGANVLTFGAGSRLTVL.

This clone was counted only a few times. The CDR3 region has the DNA TGTGCCAGCTCTCCGGGGGGTGAGCAGTACTTC. Protein: CASSPGGEQYF. The V and J genes are TRBV18 and TRBJ2-7, with 7 bases aligning to TRBD2. The CDR3 is 11 residues long. CDR1 and CDR2 from the germline V gene are KGHSH and LQKENI. V was pared by 6 bases and J by 7 bases, with 3 bases of the junction left unmatched. Based on the CDR3 plus reference TRBV18 and TRBJ2-7, the full variable domain is NAGVMQNPRHLVRRRGQEARLRCSPMKGHSHVYWYRQLPEEGLKFMVYLQKENIIDESGMPKERFSAEFPKEGPSILRIQQVVRGDSAAYFCASSPGGEQYFGPGTRLTVT.

The sample holds one count of this clone. V gene TRBV11-2 combines with J gene TRBJ2-2; D possibly corresponds to TRBD2 (5 bases). The V gene lost 5 bases and the J gene lost 0 bases, with 10 bases spanning the gap. The CDR3 consists of 15 residues. The V gene's germline CDR1 is SGHAT and CDR2 FQNNGV. The CDR3 loop reads CASSSSVTNTGELFF. CDR3 nucleotide sequence: TGTGCCAGCAGCAGTAGCGTTACGAACACCGGGGAGCTGTTTTTT.

J is TRBJ2-7 and V is TRBV5-1; TRBD2 matches at 13 bases. There are 18 residues in the CDR3. The V and J ends lost 3 bases and 4 bases, in that order; junction bases with no gene match: 13. The germline V gene encodes CDR1 SGHRS and CDR2 YFSETQ. DNA for the CDR3: TGCGCCAGCAGCTGGGGACTAGCGGGAAATCCGGGGGGTTACGAGCAGTACTTC. Its translation: CASSWGLAGNPGGYEQYF.

The chain couples TRBV15 to TRBJ2-5, with D possibly matching TRBD2 (6 bases). Germline CDR1 and CDR2: LNHNV and YYDKDF (reference sequence). The CDR3 is made up of 11 amino acids. Trimming removed 8 bases at V and 4 bases at J, with 8 bases between. This CDR3 reads CATLGGETQYF. The CDR3 DNA sequence: TGTGCCACCCTCGGGGGAGAGACCCAGTACTTC.

The genes are TRBV19 and TRBJ2-1, with a possible D match to TRBD2 (6 bases). CDR1 and CDR2 from the germline V gene are LNHDA and SQIVND (reference sequence). V lost 7 bases to trimming and J lost 4 bases, with 26 bases between them. The CDR3 sequence is 18 residues long. The CDR3 protein is CASTPDRGNPSEYNEQFF. The DNA of the CDR3 is TGTGCCAGTACCCCCGACCGCGGGAACCCCTCGGAGTACAATGAGCAGTTCTTC.